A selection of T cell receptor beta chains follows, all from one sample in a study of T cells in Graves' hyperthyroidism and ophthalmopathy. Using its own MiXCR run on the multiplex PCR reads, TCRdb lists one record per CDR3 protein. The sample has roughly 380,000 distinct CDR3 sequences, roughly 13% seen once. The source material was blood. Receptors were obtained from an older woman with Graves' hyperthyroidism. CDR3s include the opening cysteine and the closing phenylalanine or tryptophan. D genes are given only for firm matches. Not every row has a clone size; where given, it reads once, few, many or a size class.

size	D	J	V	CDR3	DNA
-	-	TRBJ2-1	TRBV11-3	CASSLGTPRTYNEQFF	TGTGCCAGCAGCTTAGGGACTCCCCGGACCTACAATGAGCAGTTCTTC
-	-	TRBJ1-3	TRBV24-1	CAISDYSSGNTIYF	TGTGCCATCAGTGATTACAGCTCTGGAAACACCATATATTTT
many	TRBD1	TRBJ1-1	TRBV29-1	CSAGTGMNTEAFF	TGCAGCGCCGGGACAGGCATGAACACTGAAGCTTTCTTT
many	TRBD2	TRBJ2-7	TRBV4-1	CASSQEASGTLGEQYF	TGCGCCAGCAGCCAAGAGGCTAGCGGGACTCTCGGCGAGCAGTACTTC
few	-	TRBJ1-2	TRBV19	CASSYGSYGYTF	TGTGCCAGTAGTTACGGCTCCTATGGCTACACCTTC
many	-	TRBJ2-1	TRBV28	CASSLRGPKANEQFF	TGTGCCAGCAGTTTAAGGGGACCGAAAGCCAATGAGCAGTTCTTC
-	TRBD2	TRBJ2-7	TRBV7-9	CASSSWERGRGSYEQYF	TGTGCCAGCAGCTCATGGGAGCGCGGGAGAGGGTCCTACGAGCAGTACTTC
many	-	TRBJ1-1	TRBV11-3	CASSLDLGDTEAFF	TGTGCCAGCAGCTTAGATCTGGGGGACACTGAAGCTTTCTTT
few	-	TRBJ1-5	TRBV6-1	CASMMGRGQPQHF	TGTGCCAGCATGATGGGTCGGGGTCAGCCCCAGCATTTT
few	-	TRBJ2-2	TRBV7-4	CASSLVGAQGGELFF	TGTGCCAGCAGCTTAGTAGGGGCGCAGGGCGGGGAGCTGTTTTTT
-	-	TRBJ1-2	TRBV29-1	CSVEGGEGLFNYGYTF	TGCAGCGTTGAAGGGGGCGAAGGTCTATTTAACTATGGCTACACCTTC
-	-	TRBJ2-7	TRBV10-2	CASSARGVYEQYF	TGCGCCAGCAGTGCGAGGGGGGTCTACGAGCAGTACTTC
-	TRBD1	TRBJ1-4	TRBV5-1	CASSPRTGASEKLFF	TGCGCCAGCAGCCCAAGGACAGGGGCCAGTGAAAAACTGTTTTTT
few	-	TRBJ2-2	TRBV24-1	CATSRNTGELFF	TGTGCCACCAGTAGAAACACCGGGGAGCTGTTTTTT
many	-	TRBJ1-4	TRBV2	CASNLGNEKLFF	TGTGCCAGCAATCTCGGAAATGAAAAACTGTTTTTT
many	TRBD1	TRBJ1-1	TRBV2	CASRPQGGGTEAFF	TGTGCCAGTAGACCACAGGGGGGTGGCACTGAAGCTTTCTTT
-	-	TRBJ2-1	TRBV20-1	CSDSFHAGRSYNEQFF	TGCAGTGATAGTTTTCATGCGGGACGCTCCTACAATGAGCAGTTCTTC
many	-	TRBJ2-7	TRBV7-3	CASSVDGQSYEQYF	TGTGCCAGCAGCGTCGATGGACAGTCCTACGAGCAGTACTTC
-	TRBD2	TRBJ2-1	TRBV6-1	CASSGTRFAYNEQFF	TGTGCCAGCAGTGGGACTAGATTTGCCTACAATGAGCAGTTCTTC
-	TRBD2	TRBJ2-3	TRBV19	CASTLAGVDTQYF	TGTGCCAGCACTCTAGCGGGAGTAGATACGCAGTATTTT
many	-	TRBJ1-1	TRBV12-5	CASVGTGNTEAFF	TGTGCTAGTGTGGGGACGGGGAACACTGAAGCTTTCTTT
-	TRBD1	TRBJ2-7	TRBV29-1	CSVVTGRWDEQYF	TGCAGCGTTGTGACAGGGCGGTGGGACGAGCAGTACTTC
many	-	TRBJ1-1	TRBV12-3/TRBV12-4	CASSTRDGNTEAFF	TGTGCCAGCAGTACTCGGGACGGGAACACTGAAGCTTTCTTT
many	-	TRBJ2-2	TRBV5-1	CASKGNFWAGELFF	TGCGCCAGCAAGGGAAACTTCTGGGCCGGGGAGCTGTTTTTT
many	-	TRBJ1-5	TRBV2	CASSGPGDNQPQHF	TGTGCCAGCAGTGGGCCCGGTGACAATCAGCCCCAGCATTTT
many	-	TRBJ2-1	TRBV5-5	CASSRVGEQFF	TGTGCCAGCAGCCGGGTAGGTGAGCAGTTCTTC
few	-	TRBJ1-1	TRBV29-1	CSAVGESTEAFF	TGCAGCGCTGTAGGGGAGTCCACTGAAGCTTTCTTT
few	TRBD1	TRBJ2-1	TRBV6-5	CASSYTKTGFSYNEQFF	TGTGCCAGCAGTTACACCAAGACAGGGTTTAGCTACAATGAGCAGTTCTTC